This T cell receptor beta chain was sequenced for a study of identical twins (dated by TCRdb to 2015 to 2016). Concerning the study at large: To test whether fetal clonotypes persist, the study used deep sequencing on TCR alpha and beta repertoires from monozygotic twins, unrelated adults of various ages, and cord blood. To rule out contamination, the twin experiments were replicated at different times with different library preparation protocols.

The germline V gene (reference sequence) provides CDR1 DFQATT and CDR2 SNEGSKA. The CDR3 spans 13 residues, from the cysteine through the phenylalanine. Only the CDR3 region is kept as DNA, spanning 39 bases read in frame from base 1. V is cut by 6 bases and J by 5 bases, and the space between the germline ends is 16 bases. About this clonotype itself: There is no known antigen for this receptor. Nothing much larger sits one base from this clone, and base qualities are not available.

Library preparation employed 5' RACE. These reads were obtained on an Illumina HiSeq 2000. Template switching introduced a universal primer binding site; the final cDNA contained a unique molecular identifier, enabling accurate counting of TCR cDNA molecules. Specific primers in the conserved constant-segment region were used to synthesize first-strand cDNA for TCR alpha and beta chains. To control for contamination, each cDNA library was double barcoded with a SMART-Mk sample barcode plus Illumina barcodes. TruSeq adapter sequences, together with Illumina sample barcodes, were added in two successive PCR steps. The Illumina HiSeq platform was used with custom primers to sequence TCR alpha and beta cDNA libraries. The paper's data handling went like this. MiGEC was used to process raw reads and extract unique molecular identifiers, and MiXCR was used to find CDR3 positions. For each individual, recombination models were inferred using an EM algorithm with the repgenHMM and IGoR tools. Shared clonotype analysis was performed with the tcR package in R, normalizing sharing by the product of cloneset sizes. To study raw recombination free of thymic and clonal selection effects, out-of-frame nonproductive sequences were analyzed. The public reads were reprocessed in TCRdb via fastp at Q25 and MiXCR, keeping in-frame beta chains. Rows with one shared CDR3 protein collapse into an entry with the most common genes and DNA. Here the V and J calls rest on TCRdb's processing, not on the authors' analysis. The table for this sample lists around 480,000 distinct CDR3 sequences; roughly an eighth of them were counted only once. The ten largest clones add up to more than 0.8% of the sample.

Every donor was a healthy Caucasian. The twin cohort comprised three pairs of female monozygotic twins, all aged roughly 18 to 29 years. Positive isolation kits from Invitrogen were used to isolate CD4+ and CD8+ T cell populations. Study-wide conclusions, independent of this receptor: In beta out-of-frame sequences, excess twin sharing was weaker, because having fewer shared sequences lowered the signal-to-noise ratio. Recombination models systematically underestimated out-of-frame TCR alpha sharing in monozygotic twins but agreed with sharing between unrelated individuals. Abundant cord blood beta clonotypes carried fewer insertions; young adult naive repertoires showed a weaker similar trend, while memory repertoires showed none. Invariant T cells such as MAIT and iNKT could partly confound zero-insertion analyses, although diverse VJ usage argued against such confounding for most clonotypes. Compared with coincidental sharing between unrelated individuals, out-of-frame TCR alpha sequences shared between twins had an excess of sequences with low generation probability. Because the same donors could not be followed over many years, conclusions were based on cross-sectional statistical analysis.

The same sample was also used in a study of yellow fever vaccine responses in identical twins. The second paper further reports: According to the authors, the vaccine-induced T cell response in identical twins seemed to be partly convergent and partly specific to each individual. Focusing on identical twins, the study followed the T cell clones that responded to the vaccine, and did so with precision.

This chain is built from TRBV20-1 and TRBJ2-5; matching of 5 bases hints at TRBD2 as the D gene. This sequence originates from a woman between 18 and 29 years old in good health. The source material was CD4+ T cells sorted from blood. The CDR3 protein: CSARTPGLETQYF. The DNA sequence reads TGCAGTGCCCGTACCCCGGGGTTGGAGACCCAGTACTTC.